These 29 T cell receptor beta chains share one sample of origin, sequenced in a study of persistence of HIV-infected CD4 T cells (dated by TCRdb to the early 2020s). The sample's treatment or condition label is to be understood as: suppressive antiretroviral therapy. A pool of overlapping HIV-1 Gag 15-mer peptides was used at roughly 0.95 ug per peptide per mL for cell stimulation. Memory CD4+ T cells that did not respond, being CD40L-negative, CD69-negative and CD45RO-high, were sorted as memory populations depleted of antigen-responding cells. TCRbeta repertoires were sequenced from genomic DNA with the immunoSEQ hsTCRB assay version 4 in survey mode. TCRdb obtained this table from immuneACCESS and retained in-frame rearrangements with V and J assigned. These tables miss some clones; where compared with another copy, unresolved V genes account for less than half of the shortfall, and the remainder is unexplained. Across this sample there are tens of thousands of clones, with under 80% seen only once. Together, the top ten hold 1.7% of the sample.

These receptors lack a known antigen. The sample in question was CD4+ T cells sorted from PBMCs after approximately 19-hour stimulation, obtained from a patient who received antiretroviral therapy. In the paper's terms, the cell subset or site label means: CD40L-CD69- CD45RO-high memory CD4 T cells not responding to Gag peptides. The receptors were gathered from an adult man with HIV who was CMV-seropositive.

The V and J genes are TRBV6-5 and TRBJ1-4; D may be TRBD1 (5 bases). The germline V gene has CDR1 MNHEY and CDR2 SVGAGI. Trimming pared 5 bases from V and 8 bases from J, leaving 18 bases between. The CDR3 extends over 15 amino acids. CDR3 sequence (DNA): TGTGCCAGCAGTCCAACGGGGACCCCATTAGAAAAACTGTTTTTT. It is translated as CASSPTGTPLEKLFF.

The chain combines TRBV2 with TRBJ1-5, with 9 nucleotides matching TRBD1. Looked up from germline, CDR1 is SNHLY and CDR2 is FYNNEI. After removal of 6 bases from V and 7 bases from J, the junction contained 10 bases not matched to a gene. CDR3 length equals 15 residues. This CDR3 reads CASRTGGSSIQPQHF. CDR3 sequence (DNA): TGTGCCAGCAGGACAGGGGGGAGTTCTATACAGCCCCAGCATTTT.

The chain carries TRBV4-1 and TRBJ1-1; D is ambiguous. Trimming removed 2 bases at V and 4 bases at J, with 11 bases between. The CDR3 length is 14 residues. Germline-derived CDR1 and CDR2 are MGHRA and YSYEKL. CDR3 loop: CASSQMSPRTEAFF. Here the CDR3 DNA reads TGCGCCAGCAGCCAAATGTCCCCTCGCACTGAAGCTTTCTTT.

The V call is TRBV6-5, the J call TRBJ1-2, with D possibly matching TRBD1 (5 bases). Germline values: CDR1 MNHEY, CDR2 SVGAGI. This CDR3 is 13 amino acids long. The ends were cut back, 5 bases at V and 4 bases at J, with 11 bases in the middle. The CDR3, as DNA: TGTGCCAGCAGTACGGGGGGAACCTATGGCTACACCTTC. It encodes CASSTGGTYGYTF.

This clone occurred a few times. Different DNA sequences within this sample yield the same CDR3. This chain connects TRBV24-1 to TRBJ2-2, with 11 positions matching TRBD1. The CDR3 runs to 14 residues. Losses at the gene ends were 9 bases for V and 5 bases for J; bases not matched to a gene: 4. CDR1 is KGHDR and CDR2 is SFDVKD in the germline V gene. CDR3 in amino acids: CATRGQGATGELFF. The CDR3 coding sequence is TGTGCCACCCGCGGACAGGGGGCTACCGGGGAGCTGTTTTTT.

This chain links TRBV19 with TRBJ1-1, with D tentatively TRBD1 (5 bases). CDR1 is LNHDA, CDR2 SQIVND, per germline (reference sequence). Trimming removed 4 bases at V and 5 bases at J, with 8 bases between. The CDR3 consists of 12 residues. CDR3 protein: CASSRGSTEAFF. In DNA form, the CDR3 reads TGTGCCAGTAGTAGGGGGAGTACTGAAGCTTTCTTT. The full variable domain, completed using reference TRBV19 and TRBJ1-1, is DGGITQSPKYLFRKEGQNVTLSCEQNLNHDAMYWYRQDPGQGLRLIYYSQIVNDFQKGDIAEGYSVSREKKESFPLTVTSAQKNPTAFYLCASSRGSTEAFFGQGTRLTVV.

The chain links TRBV5-5 to TRBJ1-1; 12 bases are a match to TRBD1. The CDR3 consists of 16 residues. Germline CDR1 and CDR2: SGHKS and YYEKEE (reference sequence). V shed 4 bases, J shed 11 bases, and the junction held 15 bases outside the gene matches. For the CDR3, the DNA is TGTGCCAGCAGCGATGGGACAGGGGGCGGTTCTATCAGTGCTTTCTTT. It is translated as CASSDGTGGGSISAFF. Together with reference TRBV5-5 and TRBJ1-1, the CDR3 gives the full variable domain: DAGVTQSPTHLIKTRGQQVTLRCSPISGHKSVSWYQQVLGQGPQFIFQYYEKEERGRGNFPDRFSARQFPNYSSELNVNALLLGDSALYLCASSDGTGGGSISAFFGQGTRLTVV.

The CDR3 nucleotides are TGTGCCAGCAGCTGGGACGGGAACACCGGGGAGCTGTTTTTT. Protein: CASSWDGNTGELFF. The gene calls are TRBV3-1 (or the pseudogene TRBV3-2) and TRBJ2-2, with D possibly called TRBD1 or TRBD2 (5 bases each). Trimming took off 5 bases at V and 1 base at J, with 8 bases between the two ends. Germline V gene lookup returns CDR1 LGHDT and CDR2 YNNKEL (reference sequence). The CDR3 is made up of 14 amino acids.

On this clone: The same CDR3 also results from other DNA sequences found in this sample. V and J are TRBV6-1 and TRBJ1-5, with D tentatively TRBD1 (6 bases). The V gene lost 2 bases and the J gene lost 6 bases, with 14 bases spanning the gap. The germline CDR1 and CDR2 sequences are MNHNS and SASEGT. The CDR3 length is 15 residues. This CDR3 reads CASSEPGGRGQPQHF. CDR3 DNA: TGTGCCAGCAGTGAACCCGGGGGCCGGGGTCAGCCCCAGCATTTT.

The chain links TRBV12-3 or TRBV12-4 to TRBJ2-5; D is unresolved. V lost 3 bases and J 3 bases, leaving 2 bases between the germline ends. The CDR3 has 11 residues. The DNA of the CDR3 is TGTGCCAGCAGTTTGGAAGAGACCCAGTACTTC. The encoded protein is CASSLEETQYF.

This sequence joins TRBV7-9 and TRBJ2-1; the D gene is possibly TRBD2 (5 bases). With 1 base removed from V and 7 bases from J, the gap between germline ends came to 11 bases. Germline CDR1 reads SEHNR; CDR2 reads FQNEAQ (reference sequence). This CDR3 comprises 14 residues. CDR3 sequence (DNA): TGTGCCAGCAGCTTAGATTCGGGGAAGAATGAGCAGTTCTTC. Encoded protein: CASSLDSGKNEQFF.

This chain links TRBV29-1 with TRBJ2-7, with TRBD1 matching over 8 bases. This CDR3 is 14 amino acids long. Germline V lookup: CDR1 SQVTM, CDR2 ANQGSEA. Losses at the gene ends were 4 bases for V and 5 bases for J; bases not matched to a gene: 10. The CDR3 loop is CSVVGQGKIHEQYF. CDR3 DNA sequence: TGCAGCGTTGTAGGACAGGGAAAAATCCACGAGCAGTACTTC.

The chain links TRBV15 to TRBJ2-2, with unresolved D. The CDR3 covers 17 residues. Germline V gene lookup returns CDR1 LNHNV and CDR2 YYDKDF (reference sequence). V shed 0 bases and J shed 1 base, with 12 bases lying between them. In nucleotides, the CDR3 is TGTGCCACCAGCAGAGATACTGGAGCAGTGAACACCGGGGAGCTGTTTTTT. It yields the protein CATSRDTGAVNTGELFF.

The chain recombines TRBV5-1 with TRBJ2-2; a weak D match, TRBD2 (5 bases). The CDR3 sequence is 14 residues long. Germline V gene sequence: CDR1 SGHRS, CDR2 YFSETQ. The germline V and J ends were trimmed by 4 bases and 0 bases, with 7 bases remaining between them. CDR3 amino acids: CASSAGANTGELFF. The DNA of the CDR3 is TGCGCCAGCAGCGCGGGTGCGAACACCGGGGAGCTGTTTTTT.

DNA for the CDR3: TGTGCCAGCAGTGAAGGACTAGCCAAAAACATTCAGTACTTC. As protein: CASSEGLAKNIQYF. The V gene is TRBV6-1, the J gene TRBJ2-4, with D uncertain. Between the trimmed V and J ends, which lost 1 base and 0 bases, there was a span of 4 bases. CDR3 length: 14 amino acids. Per germline, CDR1 MNHNS and CDR2 SASEGT.

This clone was counted between two and nine times. This chain links TRBV7-6 with TRBJ1-4; D may be TRBD1 (5 bases). The V end was cut by 2 bases, the J end by 1 base, with 11 bases between. Germline V gives CDR1 SGHVS, CDR2 FNYEAQ. The CDR3 totals 16 residues. The CDR3 DNA is TGTGCCAGCAGCTTACAGGGCCCCGGAACTAATGAAAAACTGTTTTTT. This codes for CASSLQGPGTNEKLFF.

The chain couples TRBV7-8 to TRBJ1-5; tentatively, D is TRBD1 (6 bases). The germline CDR1 and CDR2 sequences are SGHVS and FQNEAQ. V was clipped by 5 bases and J by 5 bases, with 13 bases between them. CDR3 size: 14 residues. Here the CDR3 reads CASSKGTLDQPQHF. CDR3 DNA: TGTGCCAGCAGCAAAGGGACACTTGATCAGCCCCAGCATTTT. Full variable domain (remainder filled in from reference TRBV7-8 and TRBJ1-5): GAGVSQSPRYKVAKRGQDVALRCDPISGHVSLFWYQQALGQGPEFLTYFQNEAQLDKSGLPSDRFFAERPEGSVSTLKIQRTQQEDSAVYLCASSKGTLDQPQHFGDGTRLSIL.

The chain links TRBV6-5 to TRBJ1-5; D is possibly TRBD1 (5 bases). V dropped 6 bases and J dropped 0 bases, with 12 bases sitting between them. The CDR3 length is 15 residues. Germline V gene data show CDR1 as MNHEY and CDR2 as SVGAGI. The CDR3 loop is CASRGGSYSNQPQHF. CDR3 DNA: TGTGCCAGCAGGGGGGGATCCTATAGCAATCAGCCCCAGCATTTT.

This clone appeared once. The chain combines TRBV6-5 with TRBJ1-3; no clear D gene. The length of the CDR3 is 12 residues. Per germline, CDR1 MNHEY and CDR2 SVGAGI. The CDR3 reads CASALSGNTIYF. As DNA, the CDR3 is TGTGCGTCGGCTCTCTCTGGAAACACCATATATTTT.

As DNA, the CDR3 is TGTGCCAGCAGTTTATCCGACAGGGACACCGGGGAGCTGTTTTTT. This codes for CASSLSDRDTGELFF. The chain couples TRBV28 to TRBJ2-2, with 7 bases fitting TRBD1. Germline-derived CDR1 and CDR2 are MDHEN and SYDVKM. Trimming cost V 1 base and J 3 bases; bases outside gene matches: 2. The CDR3 is 15 amino acids. The full variable domain, completed using reference TRBV28 and TRBJ2-2, is DVKVTQSSRYLVKRTGEKVFLECVQDMDHENMFWYRQDPGLGLRLIYFSYDVKMKEKGDIPEGYSVSREKKERFSLILESASTNQTSMYLCASSLSDRDTGELFFGEGSRLTVL.

This sequence joins TRBV24-1 and TRBJ2-2, with D perhaps matching TRBD1 or TRBD2 (5 bases each). The V gene lost 4 bases and the J gene lost 6 bases, with 14 bases spanning the gap. In germline, CDR1 is KGHDR, CDR2 SFDVKD. The CDR3 is 15 amino acids. The CDR3 DNA follows: TGTGCCACCAGTGACCCCGGACTGGGGGCCGGGGAGCTGTTTTTT. Residues: CATSDPGLGAGELFF.

This chain links TRBV6-5 with TRBJ1-6; 7 positions agree with TRBD1. Germline V gene data show CDR1 as MNHEY and CDR2 as SVGAGI. CDR3 length: 15 amino acids. Trimming removed 7 bases from V and 7 bases from J; junction bases left unmatched: 10. CDR3 residues: CASKTGSLENSPLHF. The CDR3, as DNA: TGTGCCAGCAAGACAGGGAGTTTAGAAAATTCACCCCTCCACTTT.

This sequence joins TRBV18 and TRBJ2-1; 8 bases are shared with TRBD1. In germline, CDR1 is KGHSH, CDR2 LQKENI. The length of the CDR3 is 14 residues. Unmatched junction bases numbered 5, after V lost 2 bases and J lost 8 bases. CDR3 loop: CASSPSRQGHEQFF. DNA of the CDR3: TGTGCCAGCTCACCAAGTAGACAGGGGCATGAGCAGTTCTTC.

The chain is built from TRBV18 and TRBJ2-1, with D uncertain. Germline-derived CDR1 and CDR2 are KGHSH and LQKENI. The CDR3 runs 13 residues. The ends were cut back, 3 bases at V and 6 bases at J, with 9 bases in the middle. The CDR3 sequence: CASSPGLSNEQFF. The DNA for the CDR3 is TGTGCCAGCTCACCCGGGCTCTCCAATGAGCAGTTCTTC.

This rearrangement joins TRBV28 to TRBJ1-5; the D gene is possibly TRBD1 (5 bases). V dropped 7 bases and J dropped 11 bases, with 21 bases sitting between them. CDR3 length equals 14 residues. Germline CDR1 reads MDHEN; CDR2 reads SYDVKM. CDR3 residues: CASTPQAGLQAQHF. CDR3 nucleotide sequence: TGTGCCAGCACCCCCCAAGCAGGTCTACAGGCCCAGCATTTT.

The rearrangement uses TRBV7-2 and TRBJ1-2; TRBD1 matches 9 bases. The CDR3 runs 14 residues. Germline CDR1 SGHTA, CDR2 FQGNSA. J was trimmed by 4 bases and V by 3 bases; bases with no gene match: 3. CDR3 residues: CASSLGQGAYGYTF. The CDR3 DNA reads TGTGCCAGCAGCTTGGGACAGGGCGCCTATGGCTACACCTTC.

This chain joins TRBV19 and TRBJ2-6; no reliable D call. Per germline, CDR1 LNHDA and CDR2 SQIVND (reference sequence). V lost 3 bases and J lost 2, with 14 bases in between. This CDR3 is built from 17 residues. CDR3 region: CASSIPGTWAGANVLTF. The CDR3 DNA reads as TGTGCCAGTAGTATCCCAGGAACGTGGGCTGGGGCCAACGTCCTGACTTTC.

This chain links TRBV9 with TRBJ2-7; D is undetermined. Germline assignment: CDR1 SGDLS and CDR2 YYNGEE. V lost 0 bases, J lost 3 bases, and 13 bases lay in between. The CDR3 length is 15 residues. The CDR3 is CASSVGNGGRYEQYF. As DNA, the CDR3 is TGTGCCAGCAGCGTAGGAAACGGCGGCCGCTACGAGCAGTACTTC.

The V call is TRBV7-9, the J call TRBJ1-4; TRBD1 matches at 11 bases. Germline-derived CDR1 and CDR2 are SEHNR and FQNEAQ (reference sequence). The J segment lost 7 bases and the V segment lost 4 bases, leaving 14 bases of the junction unmatched. The CDR3 consists of 18 residues. The CDR3 coding sequence is TGTGCCAGCAGCTCTGGACAGGGGGCTACCTCGGGTGGTGAAAAACTGTTTTTT. As protein: CASSSGQGATSGGEKLFF.